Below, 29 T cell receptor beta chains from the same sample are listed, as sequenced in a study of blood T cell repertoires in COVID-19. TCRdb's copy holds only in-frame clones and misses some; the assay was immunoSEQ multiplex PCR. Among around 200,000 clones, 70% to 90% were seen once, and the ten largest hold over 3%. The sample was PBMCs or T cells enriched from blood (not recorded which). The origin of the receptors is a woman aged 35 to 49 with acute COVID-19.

Written as DNA, the CDR3 is TGTGCCAGTAGTAGACAGGTCCAGTCTGGAAACACCATATATTTT. Translating gives CASSRQVQSGNTIYF. The chain carries TRBV19 and TRBJ1-3; tentatively, D is TRBD1 (6 bases). V was cut by 4 bases and J by 1 base, with 11 bases left in between. The CDR3 runs to 15 residues. The V gene's germline CDR1 is LNHDA and CDR2 SQIVND (reference sequence).

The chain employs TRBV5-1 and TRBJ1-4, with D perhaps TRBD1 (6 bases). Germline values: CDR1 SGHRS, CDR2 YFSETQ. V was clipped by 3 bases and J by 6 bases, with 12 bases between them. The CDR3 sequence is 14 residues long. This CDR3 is CASSSRGLDEKLFF. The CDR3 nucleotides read TGCGCCAGCAGCTCTAGGGGGTTGGATGAAAAACTGTTTTTT.

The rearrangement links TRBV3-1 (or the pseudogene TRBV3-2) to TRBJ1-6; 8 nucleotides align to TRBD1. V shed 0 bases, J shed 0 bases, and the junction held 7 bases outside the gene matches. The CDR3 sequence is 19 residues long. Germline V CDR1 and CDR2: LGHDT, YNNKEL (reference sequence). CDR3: CASSQDGQGADSYNSPLHF. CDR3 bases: TGTGCCAGCAGCCAAGATGGGCAGGGGGCGGACTCCTATAATTCACCCCTCCACTTT.

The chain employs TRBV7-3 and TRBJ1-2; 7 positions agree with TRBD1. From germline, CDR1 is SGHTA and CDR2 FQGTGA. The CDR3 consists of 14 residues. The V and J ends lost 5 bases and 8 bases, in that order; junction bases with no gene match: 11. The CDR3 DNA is TGTGCCAGCAGCGCGGGACAGACGGGCGGGGGCTACACCTTC. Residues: CASSAGQTGGGYTF.

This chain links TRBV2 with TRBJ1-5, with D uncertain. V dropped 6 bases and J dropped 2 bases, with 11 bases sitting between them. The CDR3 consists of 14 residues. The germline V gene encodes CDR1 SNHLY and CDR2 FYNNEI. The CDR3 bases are TGTGCCAGCAGAGGAGGGAGGGGCAATCAGCCCCAGCATTTT. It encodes CASRGGRGNQPQHF. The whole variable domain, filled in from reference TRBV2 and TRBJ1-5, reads EPEVTQTPSHQVTQMGQEVILRCVPISNHLYFYWYRQILGQKVEFLVSFYNNEISEKSEIFDDQFSVERPDGSNFTLKIRSTKLEDSAMYFCASRGGRGNQPQHFGDGTRLSIL.

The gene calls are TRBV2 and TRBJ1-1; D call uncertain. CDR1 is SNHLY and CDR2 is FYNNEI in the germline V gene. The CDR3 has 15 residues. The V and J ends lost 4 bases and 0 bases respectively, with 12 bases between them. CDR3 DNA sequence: TGTGCCAGCAGTGGCGGTCGGGTTATGAACACTGAAGCTTTCTTT. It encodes CASSGGRVMNTEAFF.

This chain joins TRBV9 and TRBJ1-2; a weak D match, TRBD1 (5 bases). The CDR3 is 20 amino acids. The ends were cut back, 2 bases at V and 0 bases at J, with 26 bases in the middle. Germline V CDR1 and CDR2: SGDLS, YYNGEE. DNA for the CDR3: TGTGCCAGCAGCGTTAACGCAGTCCAGGAGGGGCCGCTAGCTAACTATGGCTACACCTTC. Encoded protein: CASSVNAVQEGPLANYGYTF.

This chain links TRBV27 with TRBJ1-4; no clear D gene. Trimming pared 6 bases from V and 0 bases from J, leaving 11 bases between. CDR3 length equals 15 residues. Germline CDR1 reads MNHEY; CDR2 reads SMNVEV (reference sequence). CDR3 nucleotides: TGTGCCAGCAGGCCTCGGGGATCAACTAATGAAAAACTGTTTTTT. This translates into CASRPRGSTNEKLFF. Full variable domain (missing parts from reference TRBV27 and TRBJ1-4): EAQVTQNPRYLITVTGKKLTVTCSQNMNHEYMSWYRQDPGLGLRQIYYSMNVEVTDKGDVPEGYKVSRKEKRNFPLILESPSPNQTSLYFCASRPRGSTNEKLFFGSGTQLSVL.

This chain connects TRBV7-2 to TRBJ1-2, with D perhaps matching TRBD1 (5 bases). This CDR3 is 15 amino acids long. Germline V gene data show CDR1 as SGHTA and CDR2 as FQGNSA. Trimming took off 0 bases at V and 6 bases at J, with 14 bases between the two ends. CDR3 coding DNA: TGTGCCAGCAGCTTAGCGCGGGGGGGTATAAATGGCTACACCTTC. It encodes CASSLARGGINGYTF. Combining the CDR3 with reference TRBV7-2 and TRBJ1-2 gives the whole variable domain GAGVSQSPSNKVTEKGKDVELRCDPISGHTALYWYRQSLGQGLEFLIYFQGNSAPDKSGLPSDRFSAERTGGSVSTLTIQRTQQEDSAVYLCASSLARGGINGYTFGSGTRLTVV.

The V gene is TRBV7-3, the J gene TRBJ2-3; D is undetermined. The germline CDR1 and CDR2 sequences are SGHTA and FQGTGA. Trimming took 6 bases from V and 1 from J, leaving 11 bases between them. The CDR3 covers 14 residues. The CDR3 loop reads CASSTWPGTDTQYF. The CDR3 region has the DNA TGTGCCAGCAGTACCTGGCCTGGCACAGATACGCAGTATTTT.

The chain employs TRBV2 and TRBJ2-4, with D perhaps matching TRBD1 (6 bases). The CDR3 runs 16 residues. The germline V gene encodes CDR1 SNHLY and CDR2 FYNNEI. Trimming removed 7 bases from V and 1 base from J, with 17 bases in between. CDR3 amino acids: CASKNRVGVAKNIQYF. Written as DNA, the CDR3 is TGTGCCAGCAAAAACAGGGTAGGGGTGGCCAAAAACATTCAGTACTTC.

The CDR3 region has the DNA TGTGCCAGCAGCAGAGACGGGATTTCACCCCTCCACTTT. Residues: CASSRDGISPLHF. The chain combines TRBV7-6 with TRBJ1-6; D is ambiguous. Germline CDR1 and CDR2: SGHVS and FNYEAQ. Trimming stripped 5 bases from V and 9 bases from J, with 11 bases between. This CDR3 spans 13 amino acids. Looking up the rest from reference TRBV7-6 and TRBJ1-6 gives the full variable domain: GAGVSQSPRYKVTKRGQDVALRCDPISGHVSLYWYRQALGQGPEFLTYFNYEAQQDKSGLPNDRFSAERPEGSISTLTIQRTEQRDSAMYRCASSRDGISPLHFGNGTRLTVT.

The CDR3 nucleotides are TGCGCCAGCGGACAGGGCTTCGATGGCTACACCTTC. This gives the protein CASGQGFDGYTF. The V gene is TRBV5-1, the J gene TRBJ1-2; 8 nucleotides line up with TRBD1. The CDR3 is 12 amino acids. Germline V gene lookup returns CDR1 SGHRS and CDR2 YFSETQ. V trimming: 7 bases; J trimming: 6 bases; junction bases outside the gene matches: 5.

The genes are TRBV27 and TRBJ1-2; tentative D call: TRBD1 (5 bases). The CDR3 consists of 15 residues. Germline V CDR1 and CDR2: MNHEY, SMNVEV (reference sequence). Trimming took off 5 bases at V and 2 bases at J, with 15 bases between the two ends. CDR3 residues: CASSPLGGENYGYTF. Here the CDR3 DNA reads TGTGCCAGCAGTCCCTTGGGGGGAGAAAACTATGGCTACACCTTC.

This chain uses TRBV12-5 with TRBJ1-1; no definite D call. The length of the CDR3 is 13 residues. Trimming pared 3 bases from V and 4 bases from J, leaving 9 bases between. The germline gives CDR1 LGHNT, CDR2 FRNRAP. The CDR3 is CASGLAGSTEAFF. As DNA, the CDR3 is TGTGCTAGTGGTTTAGCGGGTAGCACTGAAGCTTTCTTT.

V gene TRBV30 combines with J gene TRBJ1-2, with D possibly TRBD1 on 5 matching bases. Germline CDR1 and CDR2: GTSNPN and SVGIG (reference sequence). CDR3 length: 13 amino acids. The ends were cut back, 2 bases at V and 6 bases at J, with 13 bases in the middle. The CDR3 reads CAWSRLAGDGYTF. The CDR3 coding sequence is TGTGCCTGGAGTCGGTTAGCGGGGGATGGCTACACCTTC.

The CDR3 coding sequence is TGTGCCAGCAGTGAAGGTGGGGCAGTCGGAAACACCATATATTTT. This translates into CASSEGGAVGNTIYF. The genes are TRBV6-1 and TRBJ1-3; tentatively, D is TRBD1 (5 bases). CDR3 size: 15 residues. Germline CDR1 and CDR2: MNHNS and SASEGT. Trimming removed 1 base at V and 4 bases at J, with 11 bases between.

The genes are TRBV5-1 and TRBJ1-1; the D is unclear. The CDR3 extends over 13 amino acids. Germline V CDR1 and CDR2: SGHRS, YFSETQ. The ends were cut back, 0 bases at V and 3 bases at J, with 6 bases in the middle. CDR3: CASSLGADTEAFF. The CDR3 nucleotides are TGCGCCAGCAGCTTGGGCGCGGACACTGAAGCTTTCTTT.

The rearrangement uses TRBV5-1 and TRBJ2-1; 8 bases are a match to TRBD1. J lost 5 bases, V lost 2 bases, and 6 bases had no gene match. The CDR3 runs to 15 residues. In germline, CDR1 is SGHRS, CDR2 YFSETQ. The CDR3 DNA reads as TGCGCCAGCAGCTTCCGGGACAGGATCGACAATGAGCAGTTCTTC. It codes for CASSFRDRIDNEQFF.

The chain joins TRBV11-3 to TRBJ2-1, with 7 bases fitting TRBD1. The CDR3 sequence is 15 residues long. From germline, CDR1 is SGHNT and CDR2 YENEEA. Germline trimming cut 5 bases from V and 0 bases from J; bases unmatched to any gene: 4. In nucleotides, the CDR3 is TGTGCCAGCAGCCCGGGACAGAGCTCCTACAATGAGCAGTTCTTC. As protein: CASSPGQSSYNEQFF.

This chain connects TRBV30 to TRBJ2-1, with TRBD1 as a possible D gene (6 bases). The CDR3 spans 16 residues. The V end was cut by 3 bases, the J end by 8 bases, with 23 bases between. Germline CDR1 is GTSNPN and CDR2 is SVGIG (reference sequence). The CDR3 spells CAWSPRGMARVHEQFF. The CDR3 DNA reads TGTGCCTGGAGCCCTAGGGGGATGGCACGAGTCCATGAGCAGTTCTTC.

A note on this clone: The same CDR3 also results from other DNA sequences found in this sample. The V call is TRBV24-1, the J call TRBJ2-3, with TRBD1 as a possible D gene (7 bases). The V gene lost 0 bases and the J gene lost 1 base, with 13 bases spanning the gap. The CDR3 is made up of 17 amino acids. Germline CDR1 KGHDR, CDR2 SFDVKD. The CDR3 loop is CATSDLNRGGGTDTQYF. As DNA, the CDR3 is TGTGCCACCAGTGATTTGAACAGGGGCGGGGGCACAGATACGCAGTATTTT.

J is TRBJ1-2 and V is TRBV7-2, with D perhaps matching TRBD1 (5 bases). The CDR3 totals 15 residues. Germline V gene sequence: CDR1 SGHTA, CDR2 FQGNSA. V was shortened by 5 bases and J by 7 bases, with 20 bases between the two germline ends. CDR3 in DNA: TGTGCCAGCAGCCCTGGGGGGGTAAAGGAGGTTGGCTACACCTTC. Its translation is CASSPGGVKEVGYTF.

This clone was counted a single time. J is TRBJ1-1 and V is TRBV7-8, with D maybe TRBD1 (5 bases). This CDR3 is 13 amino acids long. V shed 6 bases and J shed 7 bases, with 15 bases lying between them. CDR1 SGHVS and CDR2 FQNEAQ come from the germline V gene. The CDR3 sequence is CASSTDSVYEAFF. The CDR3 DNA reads TGTGCCAGCAGTACCGACAGCGTATATGAAGCTTTCTTT.

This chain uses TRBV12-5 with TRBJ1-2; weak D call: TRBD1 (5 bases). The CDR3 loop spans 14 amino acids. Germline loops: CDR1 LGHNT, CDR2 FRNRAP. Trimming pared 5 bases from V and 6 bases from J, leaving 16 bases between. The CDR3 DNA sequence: TGTGCTAGTGGTCCCGGGCCAGGGATCCATGGCTACACCTTC. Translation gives CASGPGPGIHGYTF.

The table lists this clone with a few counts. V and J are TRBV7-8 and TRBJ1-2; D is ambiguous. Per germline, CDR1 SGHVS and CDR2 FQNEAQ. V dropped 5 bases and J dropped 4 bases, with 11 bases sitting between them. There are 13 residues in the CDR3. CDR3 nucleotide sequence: TGTGCCAGCAGCGCCACAGTTCCCTATGGCTACACCTTC. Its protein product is CASSATVPYGYTF.

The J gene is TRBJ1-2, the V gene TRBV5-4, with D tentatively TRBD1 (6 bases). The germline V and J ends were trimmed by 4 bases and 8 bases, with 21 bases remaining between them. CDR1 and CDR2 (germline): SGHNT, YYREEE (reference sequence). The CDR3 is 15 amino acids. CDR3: CASSKLMTGSGGYTF. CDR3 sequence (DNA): TGTGCCAGCAGCAAACTAATGACAGGCTCGGGCGGCTACACCTTC.

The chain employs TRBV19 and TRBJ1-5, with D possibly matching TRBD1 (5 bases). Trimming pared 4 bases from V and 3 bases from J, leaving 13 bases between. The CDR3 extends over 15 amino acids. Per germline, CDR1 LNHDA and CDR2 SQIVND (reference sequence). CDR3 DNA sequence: TGTGCCAGTAGTAGGTCAGGGCTCCCCAATCAGCCCCAGCATTTT. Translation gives CASSRSGLPNQPQHF.

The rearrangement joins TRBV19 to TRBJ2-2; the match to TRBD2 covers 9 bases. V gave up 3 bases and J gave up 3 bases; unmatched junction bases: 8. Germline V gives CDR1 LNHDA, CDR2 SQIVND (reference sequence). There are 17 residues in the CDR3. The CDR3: CASSIPPIAGDTGELFF. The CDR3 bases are TGTGCCAGTAGTATCCCCCCCATAGCGGGGGACACCGGGGAGCTGTTTTTT.